These 16 T cell receptor beta chains were sequenced from one sample in a study of CD8 T cells in Susac syndrome. Reverse transcription of roughly 0.45 to 1 ug RNA was performed with random hexamers. TCRdb processed the immunoSEQ multiplex PCR reads anew with MiXCR; each CDR3 protein has one entry. The sample shows about 69,000 distinct CDR3 sequences, around 90% of them seen only once. The sequencing sample was made of CD8+ T cells from PBMCs. All receptors derive from a human donor with multiple sclerosis.

V usage is TRBV28 and J usage is TRBJ1-5, with unresolved D. V lost 2 bases and J lost 7, with 12 bases in between. There are 14 residues in the CDR3. Germline values: CDR1 MDHEN, CDR2 SYDVKM. As DNA, the CDR3 is TGTGCCAGCAGTTTAGGGGTCCTCAGGCAGCCCCAGCATTTT. Its protein is CASSLGVLRQPQHF.

CDR3 bases: TGTGCCAGCAGTCTCGGGCCGAGCACTGAAGCTTTCTTT. This translates into CASSLGPSTEAFF. The rearrangement uses TRBV12-3 or TRBV12-4 and TRBJ1-1; D remains unclear. V lost 5 bases to trimming and J lost 4 bases, with 11 bases between them. CDR3 size: 13 residues.

V and J are TRBV2 and TRBJ1-2; maybe TRBD1 (5 bases). Per the germline V gene, CDR1 is SNHLY and CDR2 is FYNNEI. The CDR3 runs to 14 residues. V was shortened by 6 bases and J by 3 bases, with 14 bases between the two germline ends. The CDR3 region is CASRGLTEDYGYTF. CDR3 sequence (DNA): TGTGCCAGCAGGGGACTTACAGAGGACTATGGCTACACCTTC.

The V call is TRBV5-1, the J call TRBJ2-2; D is unclear. V was pared by 2 bases and J by 1 base, with 6 bases between. Germline CDR1 reads SGHRS; CDR2 reads YFSETQ. This CDR3 region has 14 residues. As DNA, the CDR3 is TGCGCCAGCAGCTTAGGGAAGAACACCGGGGAGCTGTTTTTT. This codes for CASSLGKNTGELFF.

This chain links TRBV20-1 with TRBJ2-7, with 14 bases fitting TRBD2. The CDR3 sequence is 14 residues long. V lost 3 bases and J lost 4; bases outside the gene matches: 2. The germline V gene encodes CDR1 DFQATT and CDR2 SNEGSKA (reference sequence). In DNA form, the CDR3 reads TGCAGTGCTAGGGGACTAGCGGGAGAGTACGAGCAGTACTTC. As protein: CSARGLAGEYEQYF.

The J gene is TRBJ1-1, the V gene TRBV6-2 or TRBV6-3; unclear D gene. V lost 2 bases, J lost 4 bases, and 11 bases lay in between. Per germline, CDR1 MNHEY and CDR2 SVGEGT. The CDR3 is 14 residues long. CDR3 nucleotide sequence: TGTGCCAGCAGTTACCACGGGGTTGGCACTGAAGCTTTCTTT. This gives the protein CASSYHGVGTEAFF.

The rearrangement links TRBV18 to TRBJ1-2; 7 positions match TRBD1. This CDR3 is 14 amino acids long. Germline values: CDR1 KGHSH, CDR2 LQKENI. After removal of 5 bases from V and 4 bases from J, the junction contained 7 bases not matched to a gene. DNA of the CDR3: TGTGCCAGCTCATTCCGGGACAGCGGCTATGGCTACACCTTC. This codes for CASSFRDSGYGYTF.

J is TRBJ1-1 and V is TRBV30, with a tentative D call TRBD1 (6 bases). V gave up 0 bases and J gave up 4 bases, with 15 bases separating them. Looked up from germline, CDR1 is GTSNPN and CDR2 is SVGIG (reference sequence). There are 15 residues in the CDR3. In DNA form, the CDR3 reads TGTGCCTGGAGTGTAAGGGGGGCCACGGGCACTGAAGCTTTCTTT. Translated, it gives CAWSVRGATGTEAFF.

This rearrangement joins TRBV4-1 to TRBJ1-2; D ambiguous. The V end was cut by 4 bases, the J end by 7 bases, with 19 bases between. The CDR3 is 15 amino acids. From germline, CDR1 is MGHRA and CDR2 YSYEKL. CDR3 residues: CASSPPLGVWSGYTF. The CDR3 region has the DNA TGCGCCAGCAGCCCCCCACTTGGGGTCTGGAGTGGCTACACCTTC.

The chain combines TRBV18 with TRBJ2-7, with TRBD1 as a possible D gene (6 bases). Germline CDR1 and CDR2: KGHSH and LQKENI. Trimming shortened V by 5 bases and J by 0 bases, and 17 bases separated the two germline ends. The CDR3 consists of 16 residues. As DNA, the CDR3 is TGTGCCAGCTCAACGAGGGGGAGTACTCTCTCCTACGAGCAGTACTTC. Translating gives CASSTRGSTLSYEQYF. Full variable domain (remainder filled in from reference TRBV18 and TRBJ2-7): NAGVMQNPRHLVRRRGQEARLRCSPMKGHSHVYWYRQLPEEGLKFMVYLQKENIIDESGMPKERFSAEFPKEGPSILRIQQVVRGDSAAYFCASSTRGSTLSYEQYFGPGTRLTVT.

The rearrangement uses TRBV28 and TRBJ2-5; 11 bases align to TRBD1. Germline trimming cut 6 bases from V and 5 bases from J; bases unmatched to any gene: 5. CDR3 length: 14 residues. Germline loops: CDR1 MDHEN, CDR2 SYDVKM. The CDR3 DNA is TGTGCCAGCAGCCCGGACAGGGGGCATGAGACCCAGTACTTC. Translating it yields CASSPDRGHETQYF.

V and J are TRBV6-5 and TRBJ1-2, with D possibly matching TRBD1 (6 bases). Germline CDR1 reads MNHEY; CDR2 reads SVGAGI. This CDR3 has 14 residues. V lost 4 bases and J 4 bases, leaving 13 bases between the germline ends. The CDR3 is CASSFSTGIYGYTF. The CDR3, as DNA: TGTGCCAGCAGTTTTTCGACAGGCATCTATGGCTACACCTTC.

The V gene is TRBV29-1, the J gene TRBJ1-2, with 9 bases fitting TRBD1. Germline CDR1 reads SQVTM; CDR2 reads ANQGSEA. The CDR3 contains 16 residues. Trimming at V came to 3 bases and at J to 0 bases, leaving 8 bases not matched to a gene. The CDR3 loop is CSVDKDRGSANYGYTF. For the CDR3, the DNA is TGCAGCGTTGATAAGGACAGGGGCTCTGCTAACTATGGCTACACCTTC.

The V gene is TRBV12-3 or TRBV12-4, the J gene TRBJ2-2; 8 bases are shared with TRBD1. The V segment lost 5 bases and the J segment 6 bases; nucleotides outside the gene matches: 5. This CDR3 has 14 amino acids. CDR3 sequence (DNA): TGTGCCAGCAGTGATACAGGGGGTGCCGGGGAGCTGTTTTTT. Its protein product is CASSDTGGAGELFF.

The rearrangement joins TRBV27 to TRBJ2-1; 7 bases are a match to TRBD2. The J segment lost 6 bases and the V segment lost 5 bases, leaving 4 bases of the junction unmatched. CDR1 MNHEY and CDR2 SMNVEV come from the germline V gene (reference sequence). CDR3 length: 13 amino acids. The CDR3, as DNA: TGTGCCAGCAGTCCCGGGACTATCAATGAGCAGTTCTTC. Protein sequence: CASSPGTINEQFF.

The rearrangement links TRBV29-1 to TRBJ2-7; D is uncertain. The CDR3 sequence is 10 residues long. Germline values: CDR1 SQVTM, CDR2 ANQGSEA. Trimming took 6 bases from V and 6 from J, leaving 9 bases between them. The CDR3 DNA reads TGCAGCGTAACCCTAGGCGAGCAGTACTTC. It translates to CSVTLGEQYF.